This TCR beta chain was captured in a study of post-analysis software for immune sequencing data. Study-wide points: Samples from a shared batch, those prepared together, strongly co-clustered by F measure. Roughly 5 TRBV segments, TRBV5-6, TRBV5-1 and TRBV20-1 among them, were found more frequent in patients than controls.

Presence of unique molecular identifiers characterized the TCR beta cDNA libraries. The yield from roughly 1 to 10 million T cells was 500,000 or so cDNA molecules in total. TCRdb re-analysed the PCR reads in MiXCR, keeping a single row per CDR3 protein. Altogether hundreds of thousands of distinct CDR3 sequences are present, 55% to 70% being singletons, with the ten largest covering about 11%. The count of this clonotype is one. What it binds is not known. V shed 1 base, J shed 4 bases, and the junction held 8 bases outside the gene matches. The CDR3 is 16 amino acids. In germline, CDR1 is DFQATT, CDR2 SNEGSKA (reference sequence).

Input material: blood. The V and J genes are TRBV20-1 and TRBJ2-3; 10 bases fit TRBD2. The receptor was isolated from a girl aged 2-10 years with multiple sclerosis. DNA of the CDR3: TGCAGTGCTAGAGTATCCAGCGGGGGGGCCCCAGATACGCAGTATTTT. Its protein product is CSARVSSGGAPDTQYF.